The present entry profiles one T cell receptor beta chain with its context. Its target is unknown. This entry is derived from a study of CD8+ T cells in alopecia areata. As for the study in general: Patients received oral tofacitinib, 5 to 10 mg twice daily, for moderate-to-severe alopecia areata. Using the percentage of affected scalp area, treated patients' severity was scored. The study, taken as a whole, reports: Many of the expanded lesional clones endured in scalp and blood while on tofacitinib.

As for treatment: oral pan-JAK inhibitor, 5-10 mg twice daily. Once RNA had been extracted, it was reverse transcribed into cDNA to act as the sequencing template. Only in-frame clones appear in the TCRdb table, and some are missing; sequencing was by immunoSEQ multiplex PCR. The data show about 270,000 clones, 45% to 70% seen once. Germline CDR1 SQVTM, CDR2 ANQGSEA. The CDR3 contains 14 residues. V lost 6 bases to trimming and J lost 7 bases; unmatched junction nucleotides: 9. The chain is built from TRBV29-1 and TRBJ1-2, with 12 bases fitting TRBD1. Sequenced here: CD4+ T cells sorted from blood, sampled around week 53, from a patient treated with tofacitinib. The receptor was derived from a human donor with alopecia areata. The CDR3 loop reads CSVGTGGARFGYTF. The CDR3 nucleotides read TGCAGCGTGGGGACAGGGGGCGCAAGGTTTGGCTACACCTTC.